This record concerns one T cell receptor (beta chain) sequence. Enrollees, about 18 to 95 years old, lived in fewer than 25 US areas. The study assigned cohorts using participant-reported clinical history. Some clones are missing from TCRdb's copy, which holds only in-frame ones; the method was immunoSEQ multiplex PCR. The table has more than 200,000 clones, around 88% seen once; the top ten hold roughly 4%. The ends lost 8 bases at V and 0 bases at J; junction bases unmatched: 6. CDR3 length equals 15 residues. Germline assignment: CDR1 SGHTA and CDR2 FQGTGA. This entry belongs to a study of blood T cell repertoires in COVID-19.

The chain employs TRBV7-3 and TRBJ2-1; the match to TRBD1 covers 8 bases. The sample taken for sequencing was PBMCs or T cells enriched from blood (not recorded which). The receptor comes from a woman aged 25 to 39 who had recovered from COVID-19. The CDR3 DNA sequence: TGTGCCAGCGCGGTAGACAGGGGCTCCTACAATGAGCAGTTCTTC. It codes for CASAVDRGSYNEQFF.